Below, one TCR beta chain is given with its context. Data came from immunoSEQ multiplex PCR; TCRdb stores just in-frame clones and leaves some out. The table lists 90,000 to 100,000 clones, about 85% of them singletons, with about 0.82% in the top ten. CDR3 size: 13 residues. Germline-derived CDR1 and CDR2 are SEHNR and FQNEAQ (reference sequence). Trimming shortened V by 2 bases and J by 1 base, and 3 bases separated the two germline ends. This record belongs to a study of OX40 agonist ivuxolimab in advanced cancers. This chain connects TRBV7-9 to TRBJ2-1; D ambiguous. The specimen comprised CD4+ or CD8+ T cells sorted from blood, sampled in a trial of the OX40 agonist ivuxolimab. The clonotype comes from an adult with an advanced solid tumor such as melanoma, head and neck, liver or kidney cancer. The DNA of the CDR3 is TGTGCCAGCAGCTTACAATCCTACAATGAGCAGTTCTTC. Translation gives CASSLQSYNEQFF.